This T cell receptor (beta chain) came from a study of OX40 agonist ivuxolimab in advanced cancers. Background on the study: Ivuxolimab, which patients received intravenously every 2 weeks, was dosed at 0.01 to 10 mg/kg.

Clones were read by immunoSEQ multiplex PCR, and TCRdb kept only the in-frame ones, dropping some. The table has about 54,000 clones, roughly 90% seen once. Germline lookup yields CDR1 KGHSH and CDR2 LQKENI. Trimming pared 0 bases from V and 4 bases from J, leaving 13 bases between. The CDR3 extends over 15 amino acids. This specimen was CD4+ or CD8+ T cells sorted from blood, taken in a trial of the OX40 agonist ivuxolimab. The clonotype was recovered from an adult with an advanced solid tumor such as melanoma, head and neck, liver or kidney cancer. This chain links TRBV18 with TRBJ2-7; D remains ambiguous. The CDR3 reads CASSPPSLVGYEQYF. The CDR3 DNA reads TGTGCCAGCTCACCACCCAGTCTGGTGGGGTACGAGCAGTACTTC. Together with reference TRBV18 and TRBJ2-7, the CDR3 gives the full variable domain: NAGVMQNPRHLVRRRGQEARLRCSPMKGHSHVYWYRQLPEEGLKFMVYLQKENIIDESGMPKERFSAEFPKEGPSILRIQQVVRGDSAAYFCASSPPSLVGYEQYFGPGTRLTVT.